This entry is about one TCR beta chain. Antigen: not known. The data stem from a study of T cells in Graves' hyperthyroidism and ophthalmopathy. Overall study context: Staff took peripheral blood when the initial diagnosis was made, before any treatment began. Study results and limitations: The blood repertoire included most of the expanded thyroid clonotypes above 0.001.

RNA transcripts provided the source from which TCR beta CDR3 regions were amplified. TCR CDR3 underwent first-round RT-PCR with the HTBI primer set. TCRdb re-analysed the multiplex PCR reads in MiXCR, keeping a single row per CDR3 protein. The sample lists about 600,000 distinct CDR3 sequences, 16% occurring once. The CDR3 is 18 residues long. V gave up 6 bases and J gave up 3 bases, with 23 bases separating them. CDR1 is MNHNS, CDR2 SASEGT, per germline. Any patient presenting with uncontrolled infection, other autoimmune disease, pregnancy or lactation was left out. On the basis of clinical symptoms, serum thyroxine and TRAb, thyroid ultrasound and orbital computed tomography, diagnoses were made.

The chain carries TRBV6-1 and TRBJ2-2, with D perhaps TRBD2 (6 bases). This TCR derives from a woman in her forties with Graves' ophthalmopathy. The sample comprised blood. CDR3 bases: TGTGCCAGCAGAGAACGAGCAGGGATTCGCGGGGACACCGGGGAGCTGTTTTTT. This gives the protein CASRERAGIRGDTGELFF.